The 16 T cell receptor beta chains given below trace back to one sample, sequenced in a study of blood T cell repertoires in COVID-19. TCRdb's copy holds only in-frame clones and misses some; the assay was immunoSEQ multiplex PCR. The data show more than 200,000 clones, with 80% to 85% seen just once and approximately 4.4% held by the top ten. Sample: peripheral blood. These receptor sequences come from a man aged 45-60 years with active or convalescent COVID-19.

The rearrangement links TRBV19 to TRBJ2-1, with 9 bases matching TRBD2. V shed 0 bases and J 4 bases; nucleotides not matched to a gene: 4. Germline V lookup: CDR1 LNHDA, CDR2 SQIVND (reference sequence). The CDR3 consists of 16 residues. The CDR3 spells CASSIDGRGGYNEQFF. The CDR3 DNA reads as TGTGCCAGTAGTATAGACGGGCGGGGGGGATACAATGAGCAGTTCTTC.

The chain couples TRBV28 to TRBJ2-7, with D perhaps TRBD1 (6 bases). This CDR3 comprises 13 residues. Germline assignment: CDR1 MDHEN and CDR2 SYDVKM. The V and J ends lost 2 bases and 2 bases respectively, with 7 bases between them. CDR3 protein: CASSLGTPYEQYF. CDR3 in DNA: TGTGCCAGCAGTTTAGGGACACCCTACGAGCAGTACTTC.

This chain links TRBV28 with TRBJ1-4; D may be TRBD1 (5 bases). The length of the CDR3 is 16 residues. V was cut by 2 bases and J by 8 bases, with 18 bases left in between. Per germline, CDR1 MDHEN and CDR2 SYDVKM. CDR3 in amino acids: CASSLPSQGGWEKLFF. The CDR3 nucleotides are TGTGCCAGCAGTTTACCCTCGCAGGGAGGTTGGGAAAAACTGTTTTTT.

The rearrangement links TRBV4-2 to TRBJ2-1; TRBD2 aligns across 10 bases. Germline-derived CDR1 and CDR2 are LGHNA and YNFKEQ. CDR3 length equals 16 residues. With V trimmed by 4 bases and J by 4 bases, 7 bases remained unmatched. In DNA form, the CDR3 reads TGTGCCAGCAGCCCGCGGAGCGGGGGGGAATACAATGAGCAGTTCTTC. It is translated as CASSPRSGGEYNEQFF.

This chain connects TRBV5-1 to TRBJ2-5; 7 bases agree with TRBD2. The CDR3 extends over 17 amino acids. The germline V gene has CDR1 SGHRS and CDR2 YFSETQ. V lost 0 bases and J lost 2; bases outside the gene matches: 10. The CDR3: CASSLGRVSGAQETQYF. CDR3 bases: TGCGCCAGCAGCTTGGGGCGGGTGAGCGGGGCTCAAGAGACCCAGTACTTC.

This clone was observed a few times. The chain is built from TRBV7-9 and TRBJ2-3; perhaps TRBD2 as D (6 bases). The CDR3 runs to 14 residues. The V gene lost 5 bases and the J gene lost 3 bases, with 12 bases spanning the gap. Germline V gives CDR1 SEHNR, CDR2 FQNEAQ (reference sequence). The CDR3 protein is CASSHPGRTDTQYF. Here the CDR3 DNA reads TGTGCCAGCAGCCACCCAGGGAGGACAGATACGCAGTATTTT.

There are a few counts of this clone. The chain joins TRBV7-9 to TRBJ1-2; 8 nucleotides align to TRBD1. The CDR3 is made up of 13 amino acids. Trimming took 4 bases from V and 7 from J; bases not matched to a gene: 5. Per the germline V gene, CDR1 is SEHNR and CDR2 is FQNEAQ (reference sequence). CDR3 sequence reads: CASSSRTGFGYTF. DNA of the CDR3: TGTGCCAGCAGCTCCCGGACAGGGTTTGGCTACACCTTC.

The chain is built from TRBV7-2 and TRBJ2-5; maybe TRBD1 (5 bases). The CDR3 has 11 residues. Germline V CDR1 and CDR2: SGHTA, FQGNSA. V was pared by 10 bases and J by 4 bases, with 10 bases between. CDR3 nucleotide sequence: TGTGCCACCTCCCAGGGAGAGACCCAGTACTTC. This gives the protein CATSQGETQYF.

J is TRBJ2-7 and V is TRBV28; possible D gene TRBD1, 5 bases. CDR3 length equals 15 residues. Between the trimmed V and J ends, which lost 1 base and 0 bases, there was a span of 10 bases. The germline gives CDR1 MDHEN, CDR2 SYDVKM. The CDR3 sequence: CASSLSGLSSYEQYF. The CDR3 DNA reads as TGTGCCAGCAGTTTATCAGGGCTAAGCTCCTACGAGCAGTACTTC.

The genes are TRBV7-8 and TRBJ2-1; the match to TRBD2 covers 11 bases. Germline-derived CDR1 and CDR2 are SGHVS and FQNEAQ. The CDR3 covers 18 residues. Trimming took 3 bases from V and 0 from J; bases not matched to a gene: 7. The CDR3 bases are TGTGCCAGCAGCTTCCGTAGCGGGGGGGCGGGCTCCTACAATGAGCAGTTCTTC. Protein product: CASSFRSGGAGSYNEQFF.

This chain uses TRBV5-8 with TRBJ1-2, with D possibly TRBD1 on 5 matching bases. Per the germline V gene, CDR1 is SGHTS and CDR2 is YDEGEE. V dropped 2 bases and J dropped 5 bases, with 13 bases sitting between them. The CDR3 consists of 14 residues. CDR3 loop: CASSFREGSYGYTF. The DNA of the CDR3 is TGTGCCAGCAGCTTCAGGGAGGGGTCTTATGGCTACACCTTC.

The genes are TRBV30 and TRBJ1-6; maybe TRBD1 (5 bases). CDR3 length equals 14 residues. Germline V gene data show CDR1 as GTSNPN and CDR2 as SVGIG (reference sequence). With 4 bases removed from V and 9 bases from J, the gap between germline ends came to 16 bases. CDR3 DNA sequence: TGTGCCTGGACGGGCGTCAACGGGGGTTCACCCCTCCACTTT. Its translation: CAWTGVNGGSPLHF.

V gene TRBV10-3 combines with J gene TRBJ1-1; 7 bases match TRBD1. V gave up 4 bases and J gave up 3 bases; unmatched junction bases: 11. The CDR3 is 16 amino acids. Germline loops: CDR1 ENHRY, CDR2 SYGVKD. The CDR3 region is CAISGTLGQADTEAFF. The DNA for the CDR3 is TGTGCCATCAGTGGCACCCTCGGACAGGCCGACACTGAAGCTTTCTTT.

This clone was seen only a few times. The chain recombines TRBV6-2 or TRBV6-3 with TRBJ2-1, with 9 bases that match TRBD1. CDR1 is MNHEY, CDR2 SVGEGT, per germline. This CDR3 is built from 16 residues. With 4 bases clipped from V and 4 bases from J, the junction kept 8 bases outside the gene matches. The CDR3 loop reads CASSSIAGQGYNEQFF. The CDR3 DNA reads TGTGCCAGCAGTTCGATTGCCGGACAGGGGTACAATGAGCAGTTCTTC.

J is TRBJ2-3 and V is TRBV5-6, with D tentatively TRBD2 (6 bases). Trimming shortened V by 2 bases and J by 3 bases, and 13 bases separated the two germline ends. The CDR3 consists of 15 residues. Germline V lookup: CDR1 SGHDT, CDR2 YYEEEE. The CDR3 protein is CASSLGGDGTDTQYF. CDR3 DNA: TGTGCCAGCAGCTTAGGCGGGGACGGTACAGATACGCAGTATTTT.

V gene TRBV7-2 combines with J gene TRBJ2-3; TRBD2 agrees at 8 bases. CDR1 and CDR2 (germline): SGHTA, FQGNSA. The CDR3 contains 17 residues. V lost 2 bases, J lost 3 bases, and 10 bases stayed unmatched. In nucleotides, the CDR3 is TGTGCCAGCAGCTTACAGGCGGGGGGCCCGATAACAGATACGCAGTATTTT. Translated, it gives CASSLQAGGPITDTQYF.